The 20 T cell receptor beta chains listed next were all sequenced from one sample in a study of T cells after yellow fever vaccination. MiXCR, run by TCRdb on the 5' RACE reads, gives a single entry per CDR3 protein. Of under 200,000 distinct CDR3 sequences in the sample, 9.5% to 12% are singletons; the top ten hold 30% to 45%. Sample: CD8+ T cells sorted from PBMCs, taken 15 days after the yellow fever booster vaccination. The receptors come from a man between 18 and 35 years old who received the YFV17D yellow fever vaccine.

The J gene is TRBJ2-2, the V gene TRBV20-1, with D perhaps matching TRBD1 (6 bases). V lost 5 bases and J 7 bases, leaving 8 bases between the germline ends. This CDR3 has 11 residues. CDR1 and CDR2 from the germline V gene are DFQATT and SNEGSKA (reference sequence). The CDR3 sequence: CSAGGFGELFF. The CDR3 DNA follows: TGCAGTGCTGGGGGCTTCGGGGAGCTGTTTTTT.

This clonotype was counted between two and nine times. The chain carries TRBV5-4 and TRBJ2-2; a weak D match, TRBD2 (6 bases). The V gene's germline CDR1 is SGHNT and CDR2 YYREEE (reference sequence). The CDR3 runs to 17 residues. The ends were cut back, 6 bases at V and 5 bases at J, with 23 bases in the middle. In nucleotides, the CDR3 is TGTGCCAGCACCCCCGTGGTTGGCGGGGCAAGAACCGGGGAGCTGTTTTTT. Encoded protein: CASTPVVGGARTGELFF. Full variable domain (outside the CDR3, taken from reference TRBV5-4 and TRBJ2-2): ETGVTQSPTHLIKTRGQQVTLRCSSQSGHNTVSWYQQALGQGPQFIFQYYREEENGRGNFPPRFSGLQFPNYSSELNVNALELDDSALYLCASTPVVGGARTGELFFGEGSRLTVL.

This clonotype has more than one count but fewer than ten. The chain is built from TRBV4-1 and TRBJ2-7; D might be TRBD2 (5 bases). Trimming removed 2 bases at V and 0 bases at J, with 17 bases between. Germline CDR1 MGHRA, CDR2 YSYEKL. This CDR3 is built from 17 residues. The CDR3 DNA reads TGCGCCAGCAGCCAACCTGGTCGAGCGAGGGACTCCTACGAGCAGTACTTC. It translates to CASSQPGRARDSYEQYF.

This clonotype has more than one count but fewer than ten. Here the CDR3 reads CASSPGMGTGELFF. CDR3 DNA sequence: TGTGCCAGCAGCCCAGGAATGGGAACCGGGGAGCTGTTTTTT. V is TRBV5-4 and J is TRBJ2-2; D call uncertain. There are 14 residues in the CDR3. Trimming removed 4 bases at V and 5 bases at J, with 12 bases between. The germline V gene encodes CDR1 SGHNT and CDR2 YYREEE (reference sequence).

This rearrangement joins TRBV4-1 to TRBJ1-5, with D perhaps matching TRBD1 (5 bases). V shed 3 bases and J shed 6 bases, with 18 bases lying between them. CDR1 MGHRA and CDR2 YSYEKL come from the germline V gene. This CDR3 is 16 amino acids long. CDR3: CASSHRPQGIGQPQHF. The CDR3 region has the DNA TGCGCCAGCAGCCACCGACCCCAGGGTATTGGTCAGCCCCAGCATTTT.

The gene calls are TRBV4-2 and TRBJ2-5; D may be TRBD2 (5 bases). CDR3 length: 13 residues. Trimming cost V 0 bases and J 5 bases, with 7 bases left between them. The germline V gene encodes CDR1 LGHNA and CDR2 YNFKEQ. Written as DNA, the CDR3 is TGTGCCAGCAGCCAAGAGCCGGGGGAGACCCAGTACTTC. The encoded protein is CASSQEPGETQYF.

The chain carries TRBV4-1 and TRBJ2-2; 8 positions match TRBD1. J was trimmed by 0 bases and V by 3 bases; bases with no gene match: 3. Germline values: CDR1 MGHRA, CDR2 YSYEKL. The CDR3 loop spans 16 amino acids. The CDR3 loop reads CASSHLQGANTGELFF. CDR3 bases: TGCGCCAGCAGCCATCTACAGGGGGCGAACACCGGGGAGCTGTTTTTT.

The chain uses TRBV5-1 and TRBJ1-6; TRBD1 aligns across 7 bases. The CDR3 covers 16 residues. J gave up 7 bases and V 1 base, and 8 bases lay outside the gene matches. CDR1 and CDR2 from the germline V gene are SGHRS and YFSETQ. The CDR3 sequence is CASSLPRQGENSPLHF. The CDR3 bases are TGCGCCAGCAGCTTGCCGCGACAGGGCGAGAATTCACCCCTCCACTTT.

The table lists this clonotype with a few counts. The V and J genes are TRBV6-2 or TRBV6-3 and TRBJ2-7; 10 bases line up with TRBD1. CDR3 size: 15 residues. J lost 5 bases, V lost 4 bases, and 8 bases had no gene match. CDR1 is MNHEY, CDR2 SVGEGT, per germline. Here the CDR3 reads CASSSLRDRGNEQYV. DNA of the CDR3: TGTGCCAGCAGTTCTTTACGGGACAGGGGAAACGAGCAGTACGTC.

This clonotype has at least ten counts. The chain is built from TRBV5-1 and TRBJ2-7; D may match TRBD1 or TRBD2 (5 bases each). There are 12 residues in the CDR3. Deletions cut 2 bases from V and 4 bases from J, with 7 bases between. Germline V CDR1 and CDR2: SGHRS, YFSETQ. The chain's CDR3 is CASSFEGYEQYF. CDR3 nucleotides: TGCGCCAGCAGCTTCGAGGGGTACGAGCAGTACTTC.

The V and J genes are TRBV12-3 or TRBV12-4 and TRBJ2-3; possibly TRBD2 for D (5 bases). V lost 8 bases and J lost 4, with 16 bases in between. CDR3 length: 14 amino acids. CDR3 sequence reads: CASHQSRGPDTQYF. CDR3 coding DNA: TGTGCCAGCCACCAGAGCCGGGGTCCAGATACGCAGTATTTT.

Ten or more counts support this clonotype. CDR3: CASSYSGVQETQYF. CDR3 coding DNA: TGTGCCAGCAGTTATTCGGGTGTCCAAGAGACCCAGTACTTC. V gene TRBV6-5 combines with J gene TRBJ2-5; no definite D call. The length of the CDR3 is 14 residues. The V end lost 3 bases, the J end lost 1 base, and 9 bases lay between the germline ends. Germline loops: CDR1 MNHEY, CDR2 SVGAGI.

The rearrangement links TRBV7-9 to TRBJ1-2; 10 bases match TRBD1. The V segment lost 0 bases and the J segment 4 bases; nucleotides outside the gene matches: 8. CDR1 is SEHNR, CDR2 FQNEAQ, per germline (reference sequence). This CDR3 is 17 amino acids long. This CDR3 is CASSLAGTGVFRYGYTF. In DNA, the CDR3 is TGTGCCAGCAGCTTAGCCGGGACAGGGGTTTTTCGCTATGGCTACACCTTC.

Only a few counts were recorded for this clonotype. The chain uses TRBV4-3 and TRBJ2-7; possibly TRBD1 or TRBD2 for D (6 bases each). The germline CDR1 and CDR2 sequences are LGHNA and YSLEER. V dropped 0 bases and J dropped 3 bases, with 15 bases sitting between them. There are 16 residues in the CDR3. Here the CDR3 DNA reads TGCGCCAGCAGCCAAGAGAGGAGGGGGTCCCTCTACGAGCAGTACTTC. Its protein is CASSQERRGSLYEQYF.

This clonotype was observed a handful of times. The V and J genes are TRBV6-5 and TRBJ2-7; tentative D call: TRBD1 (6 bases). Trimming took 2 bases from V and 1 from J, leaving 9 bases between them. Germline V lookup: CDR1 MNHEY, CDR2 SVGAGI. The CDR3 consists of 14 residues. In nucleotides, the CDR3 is TGTGCCAGCAGTTACGGTCAGGGGTCCTACGAGCAGTACGTC. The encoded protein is CASSYGQGSYEQYV.

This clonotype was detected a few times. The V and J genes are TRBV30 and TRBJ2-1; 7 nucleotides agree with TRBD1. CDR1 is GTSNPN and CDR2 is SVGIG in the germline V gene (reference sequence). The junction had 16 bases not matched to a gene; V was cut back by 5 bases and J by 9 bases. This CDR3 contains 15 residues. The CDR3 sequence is CAWGFTGEFWGEQFF. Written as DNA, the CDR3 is TGTGCCTGGGGATTCACAGGGGAATTTTGGGGTGAGCAGTTCTTC. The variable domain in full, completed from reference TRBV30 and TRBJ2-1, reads SQTIHQWPATLVQPVGSPLSLECTVEGTSNPNLYWYRQAAGRGLQLLFYSVGIGQISSEVPQNLSASRPQDRQFILSSKKLLLSDSGFYLCAWGFTGEFWGEQFFGPGTRLTVL.

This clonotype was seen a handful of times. Here the CDR3 DNA reads TGCGCCAGCAGCCTAGCGGACAGGGCCGACGAGCAGTACTTC. As protein: CASSLADRADEQYF. The rearrangement joins TRBV4-1 to TRBJ2-7; 8 nucleotides agree with TRBD1. Germline V gene lookup returns CDR1 MGHRA and CDR2 YSYEKL. The CDR3 runs to 14 residues. The junction had 7 bases not matched to a gene; V was cut back by 4 bases and J by 5 bases.

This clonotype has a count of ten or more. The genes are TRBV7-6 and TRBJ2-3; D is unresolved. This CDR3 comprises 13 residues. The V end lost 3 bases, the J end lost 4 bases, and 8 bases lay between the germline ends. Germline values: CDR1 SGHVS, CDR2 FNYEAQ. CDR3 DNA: TGTGCCAGCAGCTTCCTCGGCGCAGATACGCAGTATTTT. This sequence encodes CASSFLGADTQYF. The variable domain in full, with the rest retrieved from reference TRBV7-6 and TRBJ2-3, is GAGVSQSPRYKVTKRGQDVALRCDPISGHVSLYWYRQALGQGPEFLTYFNYEAQQDKSGLPNDRFSAERPEGSISTLTIQRTEQRDSAMYRCASSFLGADTQYFGPGTRLTVL.

CDR3 sequence (DNA): TGTGCCAGCAGCACCCGACAGGGAACATCCTACGAGCAGTACTTC. Protein: CASSTRQGTSYEQYF. V and J are TRBV6-2 or TRBV6-3 and TRBJ2-7; 7 positions match TRBD1. The germline gives CDR1 MNHEY, CDR2 SVGEGT. Trimming removed 6 bases from V and 1 base from J; junction bases left unmatched: 9. This CDR3 comprises 15 residues.

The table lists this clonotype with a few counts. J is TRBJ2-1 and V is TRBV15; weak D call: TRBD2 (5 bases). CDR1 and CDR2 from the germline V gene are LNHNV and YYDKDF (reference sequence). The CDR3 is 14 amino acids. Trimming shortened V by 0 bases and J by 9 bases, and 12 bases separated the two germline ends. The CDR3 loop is CATSRDRTDGEQFF. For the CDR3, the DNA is TGTGCCACCAGCAGAGATCGGACTGACGGTGAGCAGTTCTTC.